The TCR beta chain under discussion was sequenced for a study of T-cell reconstitution after alpha-beta-depleted transplantation in children (dated by TCRdb to 2015 to 2016). With regard to the full study: Using TCR repertoire profiling, the study quantitatively followed how T-cell immune reconstitution unfolded in children after TCRalphabeta/CD19-depleted allogeneic hematopoietic cell transplantation.

Library preparation used PCR. Sequencing was performed on an Illumina HiSeq 2500. TCR libraries were prepared with molecular barcoding, using unique molecular identifiers to normalize TCRbeta repertoire quantification. The public reads were quality trimmed at Q25 with fastp and then assembled into clones with MiXCR by TCRdb, keeping productive beta chains. Every CDR3 protein is listed once, alongside the most common genes and DNA of its rows. The sample table holds roughly 220,000 distinct CDR3 sequences, of which roughly 8.3% were seen once. The ten largest make up roughly 35% of the sample. On the study overall, not on this receptor specifically: The apparently early alphabetaT-cell count recovery about two months after transplant was reportedly dependent on only several hundred rapidly expanded clones derived from non-depleted graft cells. The frequencies of hyperexpanded clones fell over the following months, and after one year, T-cell counts and TCRbeta diversity were mostly attributed to newly produced T cells. In some patients, the high TCRbeta diversity seen at day 60 was put down to recipient T cells and intrathymic progenitors that had survived conditioning.

The CDR3 has 13 amino acids, counting the end cysteine and phenylalanine. Only CDR3 DNA remains: 39 bases, in frame from the first base. CDR1 and CDR2, per the germline V gene, are SQVTM and ANQGSEA. V is trimmed back by 6 bases and J by 1 base, and the junction contains 5 bases that no gene match accounts for. This sample's treatment or condition label indicates: allogeneic hematopoietic cell transplantation with graft depleted of TCRalphabeta T cells and CD19 B cells. The children who served as transplant recipients had been given grafts of TCRalphabeta/CD19-depleted allogeneic hematopoietic cells. A note on this clonotype: The target of this receptor is not known. No much larger clone exists at a distance of one base, and base qualities are not known.

The receptor comes from a male patient aged 2-15 years who had a stem cell transplant for acute myeloid leukemia, so the T cells may come from the graft donor. Sequences were derived from PBMCs, mostly from graft donor cells, sampled 360 days after TCRalphabeta/CD19-depleted stem cell transplant. The chain couples TRBV29-1 to TRBJ2-7, and 8 bases in between align with TRBD2. The nucleotide sequence is TGCAGCGTCGTCGGGACTAGTTCCTACGAGCAGTACTTC. Its amino acids are CSVVGTSSYEQYF.